This T cell receptor (beta chain) comes out of a study of PD-1 blockade in classical Hodgkin lymphoma. This table comes from immunoSEQ multiplex PCR, and its TCRdb copy is limited to in-frame clones, with some not included. Of over 50,000 clones listed, 70% to 90% are singletons. The germline V gene encodes CDR1 MGHRA and CDR2 YSYEKL. V lost 3 bases and J lost 4; bases outside the gene matches: 9. This CDR3 is 19 amino acids long. The time point is: cycle 4 day 1 (C4D1), after five to seven weeks of nivolumab. Each patient relapsed following autologous stem cell transplantation, and prior brentuximab vedotin exposure differed. Classifying best responses yielded complete response, partial response or progressive disease.

The clonotype was recovered from a human donor with classical Hodgkin lymphoma. The sample consisted of peripheral blood mononuclear cells (PBMCs), taken before the fourth cycle of nivolumab. This sequence joins TRBV4-1 and TRBJ2-2, with 15 positions matching TRBD2. CDR3 amino acids: CASSQRGLAGGSSTGELFF. The CDR3, as DNA: TGCGCCAGCAGCCAGAGGGGACTAGCGGGGGGCTCCTCCACCGGGGAGCTGTTTTTT.